Below are 30 T cell receptor beta chains sequenced from a single sample in a study of OX40 agonist ivuxolimab in advanced cancers. The assay was immunoSEQ multiplex PCR, and TCRdb's table has in-frame clones only and misses some. This sample carries 85,000 or so clones, 65% to 90% of them seen once, and the ten largest clones take 2%. Here the sequenced sample was CD4+ or CD8+ T cells sorted from blood, taken in a trial of the OX40 agonist ivuxolimab. These receptor sequences come from an adult with an advanced solid tumor such as melanoma, head and neck, liver or kidney cancer.

The chain links TRBV19 to TRBJ2-2; no firm D call. The V gene lost 7 bases and the J gene lost 0 bases, with 9 bases spanning the gap. Germline V CDR1 and CDR2: LNHDA, SQIVND (reference sequence). This CDR3 contains 14 residues. The CDR3: CASKWQPNTGELFF. The CDR3 region has the DNA TGTGCCAGTAAGTGGCAGCCGAACACCGGGGAGCTGTTTTTT. Full variable domain (rest looked up from reference TRBV19 and TRBJ2-2): DGGITQSPKYLFRKEGQNVTLSCEQNLNHDAMYWYRQDPGQGLRLIYYSQIVNDFQKGDIAEGYSVSREKKESFPLTVTSAQKNPTAFYLCASKWQPNTGELFFGEGSRLTVL.

The V call is TRBV11-3, the J call TRBJ1-1; tentative D call: TRBD1 (5 bases). Germline V CDR1 and CDR2: SGHNT, YENEEA. The CDR3 is made up of 14 amino acids. With 1 base removed from V and 2 bases from J, the gap between germline ends came to 8 bases. The CDR3 nucleotides read TGTGCCAGCAGCTTAGGCAGGGCTAACACTGAAGCTTTCTTT. Protein product: CASSLGRANTEAFF.

V and J are TRBV7-9 and TRBJ2-3; tentatively, D is TRBD1 (5 bases). CDR1 is SEHNR and CDR2 is FQNEAQ in the germline V gene (reference sequence). This CDR3 has 15 residues. V was shortened by 2 bases and J by 3 bases, with 12 bases between the two germline ends. CDR3 in DNA: TGTGCCAGCAGCTTATTCGGGCAGGGTACAGATACGCAGTATTTT. This encodes CASSLFGQGTDTQYF.

In DNA form, the CDR3 reads TGTGCCAGCAGCTTAGATCCGGGGAGCACGCAGTATTTT. Translated, it gives CASSLDPGSTQYF. The genes are TRBV11-2 and TRBJ2-3; possible D gene TRBD2, 5 bases. Germline V lookup: CDR1 SGHAT, CDR2 FQNNGV. V was cut by 0 bases and J by 9 bases, with 10 bases left in between. This CDR3 contains 13 residues.

The chain has TRBV18 and TRBJ2-3; D unresolved. CDR3 length equals 14 residues. From germline, CDR1 is KGHSH and CDR2 LQKENI. V was pared by 3 bases and J by 1 base, with 8 bases between. The CDR3 sequence: CASSPGSGTDTQYF. The CDR3 DNA sequence: TGTGCCAGCTCACCGGGTAGTGGCACAGATACGCAGTATTTT.

This clone was seen more than once but under ten times. This chain uses TRBV29-1 with TRBJ1-2; D is perhaps TRBD1 (5 bases). Germline CDR1 reads SQVTM; CDR2 reads ANQGSEA. CDR3 size: 15 residues. The V end was cut by 0 bases, the J end by 5 bases, with 16 bases between. The DNA for the CDR3 is TGCAGCGTTGAAGATCGCGGGGTCGGGGCATATGGCTACACCTTC. Residues: CSVEDRGVGAYGYTF.

The J gene is TRBJ2-1, the V gene TRBV7-2; D is unresolved. This CDR3 is built from 12 residues. The germline CDR1 and CDR2 sequences are SGHTA and FQGNSA. Trimming left V 5 bases short and J 7 bases short, with 9 bases between. CDR3 sequence reads: CASSLVGNEQFF. CDR3 in DNA: TGTGCCAGCAGCCTAGTGGGAAATGAGCAGTTCTTC.

The gene calls are TRBV11-3 and TRBJ2-1; D possibly corresponds to TRBD2 (5 bases). From germline, CDR1 is SGHNT and CDR2 YENEEA. The CDR3 runs 14 residues. V was cut by 4 bases and J by 4 bases, with 11 bases left in between. The CDR3 region has the DNA TGTGCCAGCAGCTCAGCCGGGATATACAATGAGCAGTTCTTC. This translates into CASSSAGIYNEQFF.

The chain couples TRBV7-6 to TRBJ1-1; D not certain. The CDR3 is made up of 13 amino acids. The ends were cut back, 2 bases at V and 1 base at J, with 5 bases in the middle. CDR1 and CDR2 (germline): SGHVS, FNYEAQ. CDR3 protein: CASSLNKNTEAFF. The CDR3 nucleotides read TGTGCCAGCAGCTTAAATAAGAACACTGAAGCTTTCTTT.

V is TRBV7-8 and J is TRBJ2-1; either TRBD1 or TRBD2 may supply D (5 bases each). Germline CDR1 is SGHVS and CDR2 is FQNEAQ. This CDR3 has 11 amino acids. Trimming removed 3 bases from V and 12 bases from J, with 9 bases in between. The CDR3 is CASSFGTGQFF. The CDR3 DNA reads as TGTGCCAGCAGCTTCGGGACGGGGCAGTTCTTC.

This rearrangement joins TRBV4-1 to TRBJ1-4, with a weak D call TRBD1 (5 bases). The CDR3 has 18 residues. Germline CDR1 reads MGHRA; CDR2 reads YSYEKL. Trimming removed 4 bases from V and 4 bases from J, with 22 bases in between. The CDR3 sequence is CASSPGTSRVTGNEKLFF. The CDR3 DNA reads TGCGCCAGCAGCCCCGGGACTTCCAGGGTTACGGGTAATGAAAAACTGTTTTTT.

The chain has TRBV28 and TRBJ1-4; 8 bases map to TRBD1. The CDR3 is 14 residues long. The ends lost 6 bases at V and 6 bases at J; junction bases unmatched: 6. Germline V CDR1 and CDR2: MDHEN, SYDVKM. CDR3 sequence: CASRDRARDEKLFF. The DNA of the CDR3 is TGTGCCAGCAGGGACAGGGCTCGGGATGAAAAACTGTTTTTT.

The V call is TRBV7-2, the J call TRBJ1-5; D unclear. Deletions cut 2 bases from V and 0 bases from J, with 20 bases between. This CDR3 comprises 19 residues. Germline V CDR1 and CDR2: SGHTA, FQGNSA. CDR3 sequence (DNA): TGTGCCAGCAGCTTAAAGAAGGGTGTGGGCCCTTATAGCAATCAGCCCCAGCATTTT. Amino acids: CASSLKKGVGPYSNQPQHF.

This clone turned up a few times. V gene TRBV10-3 combines with J gene TRBJ1-2, with TRBD1 matching 10 bases. J gave up 6 bases and V 4 bases, and 2 bases lay outside the gene matches. This CDR3 has 13 residues. Germline CDR1 is ENHRY and CDR2 is SYGVKD. The CDR3 nucleotides are TGTGCCATCAGTGGCGGGACAGGGGATGGCTACACCTTC. Encoded protein: CAISGGTGDGYTF.

The chain couples TRBV19 to TRBJ2-7; D remains ambiguous. This CDR3 has 13 residues. V was clipped by 8 bases and J by 5 bases, with 16 bases between them. Germline V gives CDR1 LNHDA, CDR2 SQIVND (reference sequence). CDR3 amino acids: CASAPFGVDEQYF. In DNA form, the CDR3 reads TGTGCCAGTGCTCCGTTTGGGGTTGACGAGCAGTACTTC. The full variable domain, its missing parts supplied by reference TRBV19 and TRBJ2-7, is DGGITQSPKYLFRKEGQNVTLSCEQNLNHDAMYWYRQDPGQGLRLIYYSQIVNDFQKGDIAEGYSVSREKKESFPLTVTSAQKNPTAFYLCASAPFGVDEQYFGPGTRLTVT.

This clone was observed once. The rearrangement joins TRBV5-5 to TRBJ1-6, with 7 nucleotides matching TRBD1. The CDR3 spans 14 residues. Per germline, CDR1 SGHKS and CDR2 YYEKEE (reference sequence). The ends lost 2 bases at V and 10 bases at J; junction bases unmatched: 6. As DNA, the CDR3 is TGTGCCAGCAGCTTTCTCAGGGGGGAGTCACCCCTCCACTTT. Its translation: CASSFLRGESPLHF. Complete variable domain (other parts from reference TRBV5-5 and TRBJ1-6): DAGVTQSPTHLIKTRGQQVTLRCSPISGHKSVSWYQQVLGQGPQFIFQYYEKEERGRGNFPDRFSARQFPNYSSELNVNALLLGDSALYLCASSFLRGESPLHFGNGTRLTVT.

The chain carries TRBV2 and TRBJ2-1, with 10 bases matching TRBD1. The CDR3 is 15 amino acids. The germline gives CDR1 SNHLY, CDR2 FYNNEI. The V gene end was trimmed by 4 bases and the J gene end by 3 bases; junction bases not matched to a gene: 3. The DNA for the CDR3 is TGTGCCAGCAGTGTCAGGACAGGGGGCTACAATGAGCAGTTCTTC. It codes for CASSVRTGGYNEQFF.

The chain combines TRBV2 with TRBJ1-5, with 9 bases identical to TRBD1. Germline lookup yields CDR1 SNHLY and CDR2 FYNNEI. The ends lost 5 bases at V and 6 bases at J; junction bases unmatched: 5. This CDR3 is built from 14 residues. The CDR3 is CASSTQGAGQPQHF. The CDR3 region has the DNA TGTGCCAGCAGTACACAGGGGGCCGGTCAGCCCCAGCATTTT.

This chain connects TRBV7-3 to TRBJ2-7, with unresolved D. The CDR3 length is 14 residues. Per the germline V gene, CDR1 is SGHTA and CDR2 is FQGTGA. The V gene lost 5 bases and the J gene lost 3 bases, with 14 bases spanning the gap. This CDR3 reads CASSPSAAIYEQYF. In DNA form, the CDR3 reads TGTGCCAGCAGCCCCAGCGCAGCTATCTACGAGCAGTACTTC.

This clone came up a few times. Other DNA sequences from this sample encode an identical CDR3 as well. This rearrangement joins TRBV5-6 to TRBJ2-5; D gene uncertain. The germline V gene has CDR1 SGHDT and CDR2 YYEEEE. The CDR3 extends over 13 amino acids. Trimming cost V 1 base and J 5 bases, with 9 bases left between them. The CDR3 here is CASSLRNGETQYF. In DNA, the CDR3 is TGTGCCAGCAGCTTGCGGAATGGGGAGACCCAGTACTTC.

The rearrangement links TRBV2 to TRBJ2-5; 12 bases are shared with TRBD2. V dropped 8 bases and J dropped 5; count of bases not matched to a gene: 9. Germline V gives CDR1 SNHLY, CDR2 FYNNEI. The CDR3 is 15 amino acids. CDR3 loop: CASLAAGTSGETQYF. The CDR3 DNA reads as TGTGCCAGCCTAGCAGCCGGGACTAGCGGGGAGACCCAGTACTTC.

The V gene is TRBV5-4, the J gene TRBJ1-1; 10 nucleotides agree with TRBD1. The V segment lost 5 bases and the J segment 1 base; nucleotides outside the gene matches: 20. This CDR3 is built from 20 residues. The germline CDR1 and CDR2 sequences are SGHNT and YYREEE (reference sequence). Here the CDR3 DNA reads TGTGCCAGCAGTTGGGACAGGGGTCGATGGACCCTTCAGTGGAACACTGAAGCTTTCTTT. Translating gives CASSWDRGRWTLQWNTEAFF.

The CDR3 loop is CASSYSERGLGDTQYF. DNA for the CDR3: TGTGCCAGCAGTTACTCGGAGCGGGGCCTGGGAGATACGCAGTATTTT. The chain combines TRBV6-6 with TRBJ2-3; 7 bases fit TRBD2. The CDR3 runs 16 residues. Germline V lookup: CDR1 MNHNY, CDR2 SVGAGI (reference sequence). Trimming removed 0 bases from V and 5 bases from J; junction bases left unmatched: 8.

CDR3 nucleotides: TGTGCCAGCTCACCCTCAGGGACTTATGGCTACACCTTC. It codes for CASSPSGTYGYTF. V is TRBV18 and J is TRBJ1-2, with a tentative D call TRBD1 (5 bases). Trimming shortened V by 3 bases and J by 5 bases, and 10 bases separated the two germline ends. CDR1 and CDR2 from the germline V gene are KGHSH and LQKENI. The length of the CDR3 is 13 residues.

This sequence joins TRBV6-1 and TRBJ1-1, with D unresolved. V lost 6 bases and J 5 bases, leaving 13 bases between the germline ends. The germline CDR1 and CDR2 sequences are MNHNS and SASEGT. The CDR3 runs to 13 residues. CDR3 coding DNA: TGTGCCAGCAGCCTCTCGAGGGAGACTGAAGCTTTCTTT. It encodes CASSLSRETEAFF.

This chain joins TRBV28 and TRBJ2-3; tentative D call: TRBD1 (6 bases). Germline lookup yields CDR1 MDHEN and CDR2 SYDVKM. V lost 7 bases and J lost 2, with 13 bases in between. The CDR3 runs to 14 residues. This chain's CDR3 is CASTVGQPTDTQYF. The CDR3 DNA reads TGTGCCAGCACGGTTGGACAGCCCACAGATACGCAGTATTTT. Drawing the rest from reference TRBV28 and TRBJ2-3, the complete variable domain is DVKVTQSSRYLVKRTGEKVFLECVQDMDHENMFWYRQDPGLGLRLIYFSYDVKMKEKGDIPEGYSVSREKKERFSLILESASTNQTSMYLCASTVGQPTDTQYFGPGTRLTVL.

The chain links TRBV12-5 to TRBJ2-2; 12 bases are shared with TRBD2. The ends lost 5 bases at V and 6 bases at J; junction bases unmatched: 16. Per the germline V gene, CDR1 is LGHNT and CDR2 is FRNRAP. This CDR3 spans 19 amino acids. The CDR3 region is CASGPPPGLAGGRPGELFF. The CDR3 DNA is TGTGCTAGTGGTCCCCCTCCGGGGCTAGCGGGGGGGAGGCCCGGGGAGCTGTTTTTT.

V gene TRBV30 combines with J gene TRBJ1-2; TRBD1 is a possible D gene (5 bases). Germline V gene lookup returns CDR1 GTSNPN and CDR2 SVGIG (reference sequence). The CDR3 extends over 14 amino acids. Trimming shortened V by 5 bases and J by 1 base, and 14 bases separated the two germline ends. DNA of the CDR3: TGTGCCTGGGTGCCTGGGACTTTTAACTATGGCTACACCTTC. Translation: CAWVPGTFNYGYTF.

V and J are TRBV7-2 and TRBJ1-4; TRBD1 is a possible D gene (6 bases). The CDR3 is 16 amino acids. The germline CDR1 and CDR2 sequences are SGHTA and FQGNSA. Trimming cost V 3 bases and J 3 bases, with 14 bases left between them. The CDR3 is CASSLSGQRANEKLFF. In nucleotides, the CDR3 is TGTGCCAGCAGCTTGTCTGGACAGAGGGCTAATGAAAAACTGTTTTTT.

This clone was observed once. The chain links TRBV5-6 to TRBJ2-5; D remains ambiguous. From germline, CDR1 is SGHDT and CDR2 YYEEEE. Trimming removed 4 bases from V and 0 bases from J, with 16 bases in between. The CDR3 contains 16 residues. CDR3: CASSAPHDPYQETQYF. In nucleotides, the CDR3 is TGTGCCAGCAGCGCACCCCACGACCCGTACCAAGAGACCCAGTACTTC. The whole variable domain, filled in from reference TRBV5-6 and TRBJ2-5, reads DAGVTQSPTHLIKTRGQQVTLRCSPKSGHDTVSWYQQALGQGPQFIFQYYEEEERQRGNFPDRFSGHQFPNYSSELNVNALLLGDSALYLCASSAPHDPYQETQYFGPGTRLLVL.